One sample yielded the 20 T cell receptor beta chains listed below, sequenced in a study of T cell responses to AZD1222 COVID-19 vaccine. The method was immunoSEQ multiplex PCR; TCRdb's version includes in-frame clones alone and lacks a portion of them. The table has some 100,000 clones, about 89% seen once. Specimen: peripheral blood, collected 28 days after the second AZD1222 dose. Receptor source: an adult who received the AZD1222 COVID-19 vaccine.

The chain couples TRBV9 to TRBJ2-7; 9 bases line up with TRBD1. The germline CDR1 and CDR2 sequences are SGDLS and YYNGEE. V trimming: 4 bases; J trimming: 3 bases; junction bases outside the gene matches: 5. There are 14 residues in the CDR3. This chain's CDR3 is CASSWTGEGYEQYF. The CDR3 DNA is TGTGCCAGCAGCTGGACAGGGGAGGGCTACGAGCAGTACTTC.

This clone turned up a few times. V gene TRBV14 combines with J gene TRBJ2-5; a possible D gene is TRBD1 (6 bases). Looked up from germline, CDR1 is SGHDN and CDR2 is FVKESK. Trimming pared 0 bases from V and 5 bases from J, leaving 13 bases between. The CDR3 contains 15 residues. This CDR3 reads CASSQEEWGRETQYF. The CDR3 DNA follows: TGTGCCAGCAGCCAAGAGGAATGGGGGCGGGAGACCCAGTACTTC.

Notes on this clone: A read error may produce the germline difference seen at one junction end. This sequence joins TRBV7-2 and TRBJ2-3, with 9 bases matching TRBD2. This CDR3 region has 15 residues. CDR1 and CDR2 (germline): SGHTA, FQGNSA. Here the CDR3 DNA reads TGTGCAAGCAGGGTGGCGGGAGGGGCCGCAGATACGCAGTATTTT. Its translation: CASRVAGGAADTQYF.

This chain uses TRBV19 with TRBJ1-5; tentative D call: TRBD1 (5 bases). The CDR3 length is 15 residues. Germline lookup yields CDR1 LNHDA and CDR2 SQIVND (reference sequence). The V gene lost 10 bases and the J gene lost 2 bases, with 18 bases spanning the gap. The CDR3 region is CATNNRKVGNQPQHF. The CDR3 DNA sequence: TGTGCCACTAATAACAGGAAGGTAGGCAATCAGCCCCAGCATTTT.

Only one count was recorded for this clone. V and J are TRBV7-2 and TRBJ2-3; D ambiguous. The CDR3 extends over 13 amino acids. The V and J ends lost 4 bases and 6 bases respectively, with 11 bases between them. Germline V CDR1 and CDR2: SGHTA, FQGNSA. CDR3 sequence reads: CASSSRARDTQYF. CDR3 nucleotides: TGTGCCAGCAGCTCCCGGGCTAGGGATACGCAGTATTTT.

This chain uses TRBV19 with TRBJ2-3, with 12 positions matching TRBD2. Germline V gene sequence: CDR1 LNHDA, CDR2 SQIVND (reference sequence). This CDR3 comprises 18 residues. With V trimmed by 3 bases and J by 5 bases, 12 bases remained unmatched. In DNA, the CDR3 is TGTGCCAGTAGTATGACTGGTACTAGCGGGGGGACCGGAGATACGCAGTATTTT. Protein sequence: CASSMTGTSGGTGDTQYF.

CDR3 amino acids: CSVDLLGDTEAFF. The CDR3, as DNA: TGCAGCGTGGACCTTCTCGGGGACACTGAAGCTTTCTTT. This chain links TRBV29-1 with TRBJ1-1; no reliable D call. This CDR3 region has 13 residues. The V and J ends lost 6 bases and 3 bases respectively, with 14 bases between them. Germline CDR1 SQVTM, CDR2 ANQGSEA.

The V call is TRBV3-1 (or the pseudogene TRBV3-2), the J call TRBJ2-7; weak D call: TRBD2 (6 bases). V shed 4 bases and J shed 0 bases, with 7 bases lying between them. Germline-derived CDR1 and CDR2 are LGHDT and YNNKEL (reference sequence). The CDR3 extends over 13 amino acids. CDR3 in DNA: TGTGCCAGCAGCCCGACTAGCTCCTACGAGCAGTACTTC. It yields the protein CASSPTSSYEQYF.

J is TRBJ2-1 and V is TRBV30, with no clear D. From germline, CDR1 is GTSNPN and CDR2 SVGIG (reference sequence). The V end was cut by 0 bases, the J end by 4 bases, with 7 bases between. The CDR3 is 13 residues long. CDR3 nucleotide sequence: TGTGCCTGGAGTGTACAGCTGTACAATGAGCAGTTCTTC. It is translated as CAWSVQLYNEQFF.

The chain recombines TRBV5-1 with TRBJ2-1; 10 bases match TRBD2. Germline V gives CDR1 SGHRS, CDR2 YFSETQ. This CDR3 is 15 amino acids long. V trimming: 6 bases; J trimming: 0 bases; junction bases outside the gene matches: 3. This CDR3 is CASKASGSSYNEQFF. CDR3 nucleotide sequence: TGCGCCAGCAAGGCTAGCGGGAGCTCCTACAATGAGCAGTTCTTC.

The genes are TRBV6-5 and TRBJ2-1; 9 bases match TRBD2. CDR3 length equals 15 residues. Looked up from germline, CDR1 is MNHEY and CDR2 is SVGAGI. The V segment lost 5 bases and the J segment 7 bases; nucleotides outside the gene matches: 9. The chain's CDR3 is CASSLAGGPGNEQFF. CDR3 nucleotides: TGTGCCAGCAGTCTGGCGGGGGGGCCTGGTAATGAGCAGTTCTTC.

The chain joins TRBV19 to TRBJ2-3; D is undetermined. The CDR3 extends over 13 amino acids. Germline lookup yields CDR1 LNHDA and CDR2 SQIVND (reference sequence). V lost 8 bases, J lost 6 bases, and 15 bases lay in between. DNA for the CDR3: TGTGCCAGTGGGTACTCGACCGGGGATACGCAGTATTTT. Its protein is CASGYSTGDTQYF.

This clone has a single count. The V gene is TRBV27, the J gene TRBJ2-5, with D perhaps TRBD2 (6 bases). The germline CDR1 and CDR2 sequences are MNHEY and SMNVEV (reference sequence). This CDR3 is 13 amino acids long. V lost 3 bases, J lost 3 bases, and 8 bases lay in between. CDR3 residues: CASSFWGEETQYF. The CDR3 coding sequence is TGTGCCAGCAGTTTCTGGGGGGAAGAGACCCAGTACTTC.

The chain joins TRBV18 to TRBJ1-1, with D possibly matching TRBD1 (5 bases). The V end was cut by 6 bases, the J end by 7 bases, with 18 bases between. The CDR3 is 14 amino acids. Looked up from germline, CDR1 is KGHSH and CDR2 is LQKENI. CDR3 loop: CASSPTLQGGEAFF. CDR3 DNA: TGTGCCAGCTCCCCAACGCTCCAGGGAGGTGAAGCTTTCTTT.

This clone was picked up one time. The chain is built from TRBV19 and TRBJ2-2; 10 nucleotides agree with TRBD2. CDR1 is LNHDA, CDR2 SQIVND, per germline (reference sequence). The ends lost 7 bases at V and 1 base at J; junction bases unmatched: 3. The CDR3 is 15 amino acids. CDR3 amino acids: CASTLAGVNTGELFF. The CDR3 region has the DNA TGTGCCAGTACTCTAGCGGGAGTGAACACCGGGGAGCTGTTTTTT.

The chain joins TRBV29-1 to TRBJ1-1, with D hard to call. V gave up 5 bases and J gave up 1 base, with 11 bases separating them. CDR1 and CDR2 from the germline V gene are SQVTM and ANQGSEA. This CDR3 contains 13 residues. The CDR3 is CSVNDYPNTEAFF. CDR3 DNA sequence: TGCAGCGTTAACGACTATCCGAACACTGAAGCTTTCTTT. The variable domain in full, with the rest retrieved from reference TRBV29-1 and TRBJ1-1, is SAVISQKPSRDICQRGTSLTIQCQVDSQVTMMFWYRQQPGQSLTLIATANQGSEATYESGFVIDKFPISRPNLTFSTLTVSNMSPEDSSIYLCSVNDYPNTEAFFGQGTRLTVV.

The rearrangement uses TRBV11-3 and TRBJ2-7; a possible D gene is TRBD1 (6 bases). V was trimmed by 7 bases and J by 2 bases, leaving 18 bases between them. Per germline, CDR1 SGHNT and CDR2 YENEEA. CDR3 size: 15 residues. CDR3 nucleotides: TGTGCCAGCACCACTCTCGCAGGGGTGACCTACGAGCAGTACTTC. Residues: CASTTLAGVTYEQYF.

The V and J genes are TRBV19 and TRBJ2-3; TRBD2 aligns across 12 bases. This CDR3 has 16 residues. Trimming cost V 5 bases and J 3 bases; bases outside gene matches: 6. The germline CDR1 and CDR2 sequences are LNHDA and SQIVND (reference sequence). CDR3 sequence: CASSLGLAGTTDTQYF. As DNA, the CDR3 is TGTGCCAGTAGTCTAGGACTAGCGGGGACAACAGATACGCAGTATTTT. The full variable domain, completed using reference TRBV19 and TRBJ2-3, is DGGITQSPKYLFRKEGQNVTLSCEQNLNHDAMYWYRQDPGQGLRLIYYSQIVNDFQKGDIAEGYSVSREKKESFPLTVTSAQKNPTAFYLCASSLGLAGTTDTQYFGPGTRLTVL.

This clone was counted only a few times. J is TRBJ1-1 and V is TRBV19, with TRBD1 matching 7 bases. Germline CDR1 is LNHDA and CDR2 is SQIVND (reference sequence). The CDR3 contains 14 residues. Germline trimming cut 3 bases from V and 1 base from J; bases unmatched to any gene: 2. The CDR3 loop is CASSMPGGNTEAFF. The DNA for the CDR3 is TGTGCCAGTAGTATGCCAGGGGGGAACACTGAAGCTTTCTTT.

The V call is TRBV7-9, the J call TRBJ2-3, with TRBD2 identical over 9 bases. J gave up 6 bases and V 5 bases, and 3 bases lay outside the gene matches. Germline CDR1 is SEHNR and CDR2 is FQNEAQ (reference sequence). This CDR3 is built from 13 residues. The CDR3 DNA reads as TGTGCCAGCAGCCCGGCGGGGGGGGATACGCAGTATTTT. Its protein product is CASSPAGGDTQYF.